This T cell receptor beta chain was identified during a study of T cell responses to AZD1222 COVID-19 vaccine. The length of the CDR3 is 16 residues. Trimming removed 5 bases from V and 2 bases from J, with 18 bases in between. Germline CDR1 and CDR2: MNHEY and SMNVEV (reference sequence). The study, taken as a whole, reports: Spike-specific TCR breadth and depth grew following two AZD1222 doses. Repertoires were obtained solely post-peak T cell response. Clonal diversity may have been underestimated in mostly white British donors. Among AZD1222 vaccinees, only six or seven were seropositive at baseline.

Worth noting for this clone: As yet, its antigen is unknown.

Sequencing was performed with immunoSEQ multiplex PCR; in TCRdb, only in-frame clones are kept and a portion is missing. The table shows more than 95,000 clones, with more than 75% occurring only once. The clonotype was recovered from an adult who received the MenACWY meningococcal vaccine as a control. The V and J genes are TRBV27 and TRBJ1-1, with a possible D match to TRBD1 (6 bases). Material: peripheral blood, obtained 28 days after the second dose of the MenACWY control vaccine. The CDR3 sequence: CASSAAGGTLNTEAFF. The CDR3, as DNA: TGTGCCAGCAGTGCCGCCGGAGGGACACTAAACACTGAAGCTTTCTTT.